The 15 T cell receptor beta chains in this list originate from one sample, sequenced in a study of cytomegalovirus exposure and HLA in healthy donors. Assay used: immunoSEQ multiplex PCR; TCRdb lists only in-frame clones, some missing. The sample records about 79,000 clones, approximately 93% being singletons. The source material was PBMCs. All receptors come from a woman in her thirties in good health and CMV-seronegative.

This chain's CDR3 is CASSREKLFF. CDR3 bases: TGTGCCAGCAGCCGTGAAAAACTGTTTTTT. This chain uses TRBV28 with TRBJ1-4; D unresolved. V was trimmed by 6 bases and J by 7 bases, leaving 3 bases between them. Germline V CDR1 and CDR2: MDHEN, SYDVKM. CDR3 length equals 10 residues.

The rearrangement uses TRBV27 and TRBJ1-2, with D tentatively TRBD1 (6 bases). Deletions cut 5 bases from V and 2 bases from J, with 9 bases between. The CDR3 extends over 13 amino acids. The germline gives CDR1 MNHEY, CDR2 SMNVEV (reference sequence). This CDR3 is CASSLDRNYGYTF. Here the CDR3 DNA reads TGTGCCAGCAGTCTAGACAGGAACTATGGCTACACCTTC.

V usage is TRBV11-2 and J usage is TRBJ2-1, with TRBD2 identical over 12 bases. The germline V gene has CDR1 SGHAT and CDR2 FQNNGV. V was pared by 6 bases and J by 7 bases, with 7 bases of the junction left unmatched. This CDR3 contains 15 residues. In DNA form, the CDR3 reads TGTGCCAGCAGGCCGACTAGCGGGAGACTGAATGAGCAGTTCTTC. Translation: CASRPTSGRLNEQFF.

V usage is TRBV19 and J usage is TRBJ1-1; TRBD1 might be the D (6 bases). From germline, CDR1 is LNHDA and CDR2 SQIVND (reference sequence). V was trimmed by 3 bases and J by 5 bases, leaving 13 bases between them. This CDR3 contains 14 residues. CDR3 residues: CASSISQGWTEAFF. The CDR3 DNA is TGTGCCAGTAGTATCTCACAGGGTTGGACTGAAGCTTTCTTT.

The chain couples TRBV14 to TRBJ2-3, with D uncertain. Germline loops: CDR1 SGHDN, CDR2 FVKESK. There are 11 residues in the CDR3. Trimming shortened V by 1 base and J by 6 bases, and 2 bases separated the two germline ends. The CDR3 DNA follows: TGTGCCAGCAGCCAAGCGGATACGCAGTATTTT. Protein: CASSQADTQYF.

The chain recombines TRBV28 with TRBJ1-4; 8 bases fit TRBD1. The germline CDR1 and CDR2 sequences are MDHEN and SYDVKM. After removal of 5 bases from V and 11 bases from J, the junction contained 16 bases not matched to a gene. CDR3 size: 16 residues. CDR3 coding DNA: TGTGCCAGCAGTCCGCACCGACAGGGGCCGATGGTGAAACTGTTTTTT. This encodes CASSPHRQGPMVKLFF.

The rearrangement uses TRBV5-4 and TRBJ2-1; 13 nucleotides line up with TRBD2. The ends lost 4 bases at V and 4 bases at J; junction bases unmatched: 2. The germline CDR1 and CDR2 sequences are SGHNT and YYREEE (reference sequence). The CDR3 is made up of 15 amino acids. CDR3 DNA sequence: TGTGCCAGCAGCCTGACTAGCGGGGGGTACAATGAGCAGTTCTTC. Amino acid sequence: CASSLTSGGYNEQFF.

The CDR3 nucleotides read TGCAGCGTCGAGAGGGGACTATACTATGGCTACACCTTC. This sequence encodes CSVERGLYYGYTF. This chain uses TRBV29-1 with TRBJ1-2; perhaps TRBD1 as D (5 bases). V dropped 6 bases and J dropped 3 bases, with 14 bases sitting between them. From germline, CDR1 is SQVTM and CDR2 ANQGSEA. The CDR3 runs 13 residues.

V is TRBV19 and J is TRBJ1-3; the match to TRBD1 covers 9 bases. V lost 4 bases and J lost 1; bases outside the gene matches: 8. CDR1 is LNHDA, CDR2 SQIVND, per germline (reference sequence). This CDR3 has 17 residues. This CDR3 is CASSTRGTGFSGNTIYF. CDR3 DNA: TGTGCCAGTAGTACCCGAGGGACAGGGTTTTCTGGAAACACCATATATTTT.

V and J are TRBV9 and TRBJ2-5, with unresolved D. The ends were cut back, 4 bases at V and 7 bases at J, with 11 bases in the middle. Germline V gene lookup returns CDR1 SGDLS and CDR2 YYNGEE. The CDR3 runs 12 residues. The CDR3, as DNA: TGTGCCAGCAGCCCCCAGCCGGGGACCCAGTACTTC. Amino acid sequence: CASSPQPGTQYF.

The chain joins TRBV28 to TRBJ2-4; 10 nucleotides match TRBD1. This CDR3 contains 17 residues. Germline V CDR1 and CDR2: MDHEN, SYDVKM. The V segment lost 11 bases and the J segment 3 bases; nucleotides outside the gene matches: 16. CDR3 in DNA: TGTGCCGCTTCCGGGACAGGGGCCTCAAGGGGCAAAAACATTCAGTACTTC. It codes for CAASGTGASRGKNIQYF.

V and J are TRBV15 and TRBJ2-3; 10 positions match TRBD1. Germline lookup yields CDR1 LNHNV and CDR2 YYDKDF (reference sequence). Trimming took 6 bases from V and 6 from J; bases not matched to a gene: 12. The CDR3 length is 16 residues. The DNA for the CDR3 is TGTGCCACCAGACTAGGACAGGGGGACATAGGGGATACGCAGTATTTT. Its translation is CATRLGQGDIGDTQYF.

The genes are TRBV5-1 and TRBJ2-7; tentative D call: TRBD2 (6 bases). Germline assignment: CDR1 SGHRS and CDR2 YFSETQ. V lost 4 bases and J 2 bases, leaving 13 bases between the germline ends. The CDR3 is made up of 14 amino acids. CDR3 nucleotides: TGCGCCAGCAGCCCCTCGGAGGGACCCTACGAGCAGTACTTC. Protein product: CASSPSEGPYEQYF.

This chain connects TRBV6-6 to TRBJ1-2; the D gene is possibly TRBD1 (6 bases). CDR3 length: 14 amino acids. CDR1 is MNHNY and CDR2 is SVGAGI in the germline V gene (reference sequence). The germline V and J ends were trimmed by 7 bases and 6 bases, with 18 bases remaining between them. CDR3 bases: TGTGCCAGCAACCAACCCACAGGGTATGATGGCTACACCTTC. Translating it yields CASNQPTGYDGYTF.

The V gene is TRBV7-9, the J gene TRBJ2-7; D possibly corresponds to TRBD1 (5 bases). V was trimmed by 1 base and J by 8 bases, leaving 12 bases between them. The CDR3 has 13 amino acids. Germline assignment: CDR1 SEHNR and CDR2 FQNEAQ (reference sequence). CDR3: CASSLVGQEKQYF. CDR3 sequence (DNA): TGTGCCAGCAGCTTAGTGGGGCAGGAGAAGCAGTACTTC.